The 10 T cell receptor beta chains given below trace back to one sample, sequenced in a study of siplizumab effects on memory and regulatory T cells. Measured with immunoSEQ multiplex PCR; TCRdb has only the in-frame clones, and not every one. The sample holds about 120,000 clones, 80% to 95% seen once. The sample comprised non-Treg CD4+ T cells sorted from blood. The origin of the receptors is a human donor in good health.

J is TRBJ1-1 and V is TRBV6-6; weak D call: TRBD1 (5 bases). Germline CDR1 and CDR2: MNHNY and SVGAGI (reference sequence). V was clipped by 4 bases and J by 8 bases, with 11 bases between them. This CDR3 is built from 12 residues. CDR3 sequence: CASSSLGREAFF. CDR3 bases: TGTGCCAGCAGTTCCCTGGGACGGGAAGCTTTCTTT.

The CDR3 DNA reads as TGTGCCATCAAGGGGCAGGACCCTACTGAAAAACTGTTTTTT. Translated, it gives CAIKGQDPTEKLFF. The chain combines TRBV10-3 with TRBJ1-4; a weak D match, TRBD1 (5 bases). CDR1 and CDR2 from the germline V gene are ENHRY and SYGVKD. Trimming took off 7 bases at V and 7 bases at J, with 16 bases between the two ends. CDR3 size: 14 residues.

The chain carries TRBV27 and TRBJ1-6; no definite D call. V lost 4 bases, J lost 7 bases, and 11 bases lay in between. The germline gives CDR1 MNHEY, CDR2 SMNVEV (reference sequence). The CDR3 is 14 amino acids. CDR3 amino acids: CASSSPGKNSPLHF. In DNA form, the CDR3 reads TGTGCCAGCAGTTCGCCCGGGAAAAATTCACCCCTCCACTTT.

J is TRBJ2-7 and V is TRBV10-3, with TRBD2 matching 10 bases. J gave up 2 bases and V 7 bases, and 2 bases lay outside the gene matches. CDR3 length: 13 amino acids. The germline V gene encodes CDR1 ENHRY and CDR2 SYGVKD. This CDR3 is CAITTSGTYEQYF. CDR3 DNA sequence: TGTGCCATCACAACTAGCGGGACCTACGAGCAGTACTTC.

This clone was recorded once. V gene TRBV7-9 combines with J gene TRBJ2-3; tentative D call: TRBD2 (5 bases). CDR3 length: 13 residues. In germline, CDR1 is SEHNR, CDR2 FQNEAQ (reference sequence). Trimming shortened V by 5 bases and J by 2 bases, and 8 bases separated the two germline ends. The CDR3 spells CASSPAVTDTQYF. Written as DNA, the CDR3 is TGTGCCAGCAGCCCAGCGGTCACAGATACGCAGTATTTT.

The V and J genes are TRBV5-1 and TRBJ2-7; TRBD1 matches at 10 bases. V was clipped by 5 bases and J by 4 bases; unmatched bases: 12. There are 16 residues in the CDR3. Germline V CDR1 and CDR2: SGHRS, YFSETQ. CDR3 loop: CASSNNPPGQGYEQYF. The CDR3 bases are TGCGCCAGCAGTAACAACCCTCCGGGACAGGGGTACGAGCAGTACTTC.

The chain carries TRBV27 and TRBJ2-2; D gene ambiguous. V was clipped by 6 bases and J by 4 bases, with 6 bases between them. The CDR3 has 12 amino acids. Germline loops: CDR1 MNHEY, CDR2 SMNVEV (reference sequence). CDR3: CASSQVTGELFF. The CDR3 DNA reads TGTGCCAGCAGCCAGGTCACCGGGGAGCTGTTTTTT.

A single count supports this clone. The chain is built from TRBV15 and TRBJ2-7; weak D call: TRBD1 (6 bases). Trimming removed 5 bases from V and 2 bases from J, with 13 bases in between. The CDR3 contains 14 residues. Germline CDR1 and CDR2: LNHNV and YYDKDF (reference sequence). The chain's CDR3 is CATSRRDKAYEQYF. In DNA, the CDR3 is TGTGCCACCAGCCGAAGGGACAAAGCCTACGAGCAGTACTTC. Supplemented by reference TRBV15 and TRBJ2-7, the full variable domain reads DAMVIQNPRYQVTQFGKPVTLSCSQTLNHNVMYWYQQKSSQAPKLLFHYYDKDFNNEADTPDNFQSRRPNTSFCFLDIRSPGLGDTAMYLCATSRRDKAYEQYFGPGTRLTVT.

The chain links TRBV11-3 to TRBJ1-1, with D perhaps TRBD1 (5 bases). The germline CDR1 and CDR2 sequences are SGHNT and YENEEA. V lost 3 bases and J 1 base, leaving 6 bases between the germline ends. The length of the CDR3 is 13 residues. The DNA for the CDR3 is TGTGCCAGCAGCTTGACAGCGAACACTGAAGCTTTCTTT. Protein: CASSLTANTEAFF.

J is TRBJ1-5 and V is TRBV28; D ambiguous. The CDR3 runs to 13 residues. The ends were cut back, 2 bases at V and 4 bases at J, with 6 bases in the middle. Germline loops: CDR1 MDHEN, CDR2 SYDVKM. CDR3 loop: CASSLTRNQPQHF. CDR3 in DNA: TGTGCCAGCAGTTTAACGAGGAATCAGCCCCAGCATTTT.